The sequence of this TCR beta chain was determined in a study of cytomegalovirus exposure and HLA in healthy donors. Germline V gives CDR1 SGHRS, CDR2 YFSETQ. Trimming cost V 0 bases and J 5 bases; bases outside gene matches: 6. The CDR3 is 15 amino acids. The PCR ran on 60 Vbeta and 13 Jbeta primers. The method was immunoSEQ multiplex PCR; TCRdb's version includes in-frame clones alone and lacks a portion of them. The table records 30,000 to 45,000 clones, 80% to 90% of them present only once. What was sequenced was PBMCs. The J gene is TRBJ1-2, the V gene TRBV5-1, with 8 bases that match TRBD1. The sequence was obtained from a woman aged 35 to 49 in good health and CMV-seropositive. The CDR3 loop is CASSLDQGAWYGYTF. The CDR3 region has the DNA TGCGCCAGCAGCTTGGATCAGGGGGCTTGGTATGGCTACACCTTC.